These 20 T cell receptor beta chains were all obtained from the same sample, sequenced in a study of graft-versus-host responses after intestinal transplantation. Here immunoSEQ multiplex PCR was the method, and the copy in TCRdb shows in-frame clones only, minus some. Among some 87,000 clones, 90% to 95% were seen once, and the ten largest hold about 1.1%. Their antigens remain unidentified. Sample: unstimulated CD8+ T cells sorted from spleen or lymph node cells, taken before transplant. Receptors originate from a human donor who was the organ donor for an intestinal transplant.

The V and J genes are TRBV5-1 and TRBJ2-1, with D perhaps matching TRBD1 (6 bases). Germline loops: CDR1 SGHRS, CDR2 YFSETQ. Trimming removed 0 bases at V and 4 bases at J, with 11 bases between. The CDR3 extends over 15 amino acids. The CDR3 protein is CASSLGQGLYNEQFF. CDR3 nucleotide sequence: TGCGCCAGCAGCTTGGGGCAGGGGCTGTACAATGAGCAGTTCTTC.

The chain couples TRBV10-1 to TRBJ2-3; 10 nucleotides match TRBD1. The CDR3 has 15 residues. CDR1 is WNHNN and CDR2 is SYGVQD in the germline V gene (reference sequence). With 6 bases clipped from V and 4 bases from J, the junction kept 7 bases outside the gene matches. CDR3 amino acids: CASSPPGQGSDTQYF. The CDR3 DNA follows: TGCGCCAGCAGCCCCCCGGGACAGGGGTCAGATACGCAGTATTTT.

The chain has TRBV19 and TRBJ1-4; the D is unclear. Germline V gene sequence: CDR1 LNHDA, CDR2 SQIVND (reference sequence). The length of the CDR3 is 11 residues. The V end was cut by 5 bases, the J end by 14 bases, with 12 bases between. The CDR3 nucleotides read TGTGCCAGTAGTCCCGGGATGAACCTGTTTTTT. Amino acids: CASSPGMNLFF.

This clone was detected once. The V gene is TRBV4-1, the J gene TRBJ1-2; D unclear. There are 13 residues in the CDR3. CDR1 MGHRA and CDR2 YSYEKL come from the germline V gene. V lost 1 base and J 4 bases, leaving 7 bases between the germline ends. The CDR3 here is CASSQGRSYGYTF. CDR3 DNA sequence: TGCGCCAGCAGCCAAGGACGGAGCTATGGCTACACCTTC.

The chain combines TRBV5-4 with TRBJ2-7, with 7 bases identical to TRBD1. V shed 4 bases and J 4 bases; nucleotides not matched to a gene: 5. There are 13 residues in the CDR3. Germline V gene data show CDR1 as SGHNT and CDR2 as YYREEE (reference sequence). This chain's CDR3 is CASSTGAGYEQYF. CDR3 bases: TGTGCCAGCAGCACAGGGGCCGGGTACGAGCAGTACTTC.

The V and J genes are TRBV14 and TRBJ2-7, with D tentatively TRBD2 (6 bases). Germline V lookup: CDR1 SGHDN, CDR2 FVKESK. CDR3 length equals 13 residues. Trimming took off 0 bases at V and 5 bases at J, with 8 bases between the two ends. This CDR3 reads CASSQEGGDEQYF. The DNA for the CDR3 is TGTGCCAGCAGCCAAGAAGGAGGGGACGAGCAGTACTTC.

The DNA of the CDR3 is TGTGCCAGCAGTTGGCGGGGGGGGTGGATGAGCTACACCTTC. This encodes CASSWRGGWMSYTF. This chain uses TRBV6-6 with TRBJ1-2, with D perhaps matching TRBD1 (5 bases). The CDR3 contains 14 residues. V was clipped by 4 bases and J by 9 bases, with 18 bases between them. Germline V CDR1 and CDR2: MNHNY, SVGAGI (reference sequence).

V is TRBV6-5 and J is TRBJ2-7; tentative D call: TRBD2 (5 bases). Germline CDR1 MNHEY, CDR2 SVGAGI. V lost 6 bases, J lost 0 bases, and 15 bases lay in between. The CDR3 runs 15 residues. In DNA, the CDR3 is TGTGCCAGCAGGCCGACACGCGGACTCTCCTACGAGCAGTACTTC. Translating it yields CASRPTRGLSYEQYF.

The rearrangement uses TRBV7-2 and TRBJ2-5, with a tentative D call TRBD2 (5 bases). The better agreement between TRBJ2-7 and the DNA end casts doubt on the J call. The CDR3 contains 16 residues. Per germline, CDR1 SGHTA and CDR2 FQGNSA. The CDR3 nucleotides read TGTGCCAGCAGCTTAATTAGCGAGAGTGCCCCCTACGAGCAGTACTTC. Its protein is CASSLISESAPYEQYF.

This chain joins TRBV19 and TRBJ1-5, with D possibly TRBD1 on 5 matching bases. Trimming removed 4 bases at V and 0 bases at J, with 7 bases between. Germline V gives CDR1 LNHDA, CDR2 SQIVND (reference sequence). The CDR3 extends over 14 amino acids. The DNA for the CDR3 is TGTGCCAGTAGTACAGGGAATAGCAATCAGCCCCAGCATTTT. This sequence encodes CASSTGNSNQPQHF.

CDR3 region: CASASQVSYNEQFF. The CDR3 DNA is TGTGCCAGTGCAAGCCAGGTCTCCTACAATGAGCAGTTCTTC. The chain recombines TRBV19 with TRBJ2-1; D is ambiguous. The CDR3 totals 14 residues. Trimming took 8 bases from V and 0 from J, leaving 11 bases between them. The germline CDR1 and CDR2 sequences are LNHDA and SQIVND (reference sequence).

The chain uses TRBV4-1 and TRBJ2-5; D is possibly TRBD1 (5 bases). Trimming removed 1 base at V and 4 bases at J, with 13 bases between. Germline V gene data show CDR1 as MGHRA and CDR2 as YSYEKL. The CDR3 is made up of 15 amino acids. The CDR3 DNA follows: TGCGCCAGCAGCCAAGCTGGGGCGCTCCGAGAGACCCAGTACTTC. Its translation is CASSQAGALRETQYF.

The chain joins TRBV11-2 to TRBJ2-7, with TRBD2 matching 12 bases. The V segment lost 1 base and the J segment 2 bases; nucleotides outside the gene matches: 0. Looked up from germline, CDR1 is SGHAT and CDR2 is FQNNGV. The CDR3 runs to 15 residues. The DNA for the CDR3 is TGTGCCAGCAGCTTAGGACTAGCGGGGGCCTACGAGCAGTACTTC. Protein: CASSLGLAGAYEQYF.

V and J are TRBV2 and TRBJ2-1; 7 nucleotides align to TRBD2. CDR1 is SNHLY, CDR2 FYNNEI, per germline. CDR3 length equals 17 residues. J was trimmed by 4 bases and V by 4 bases; bases with no gene match: 13. The CDR3 loop is CASSVWAGDPRYNEQFF. For the CDR3, the DNA is TGTGCCAGCAGTGTCTGGGCGGGGGACCCTAGATACAATGAGCAGTTCTTC. The whole variable domain, remainder taken from reference TRBV2 and TRBJ2-1, is EPEVTQTPSHQVTQMGQEVILRCVPISNHLYFYWYRQILGQKVEFLVSFYNNEISEKSEIFDDQFSVERPDGSNFTLKIRSTKLEDSAMYFCASSVWAGDPRYNEQFFGPGTRLTVL.

The rearrangement links TRBV28 to TRBJ2-1; 8 bases line up with TRBD2. In germline, CDR1 is MDHEN, CDR2 SYDVKM. The length of the CDR3 is 15 residues. The J segment lost 6 bases and the V segment lost 2 bases, leaving 6 bases of the junction unmatched. The CDR3 bases are TGTGCCAGCAGTTTAAGGGCTAGCGGGTTCAATGAGCAGTTCTTC. Amino acids: CASSLRASGFNEQFF. Full variable domain (missing parts from reference TRBV28 and TRBJ2-1): DVKVTQSSRYLVKRTGEKVFLECVQDMDHENMFWYRQDPGLGLRLIYFSYDVKMKEKGDIPEGYSVSREKKERFSLILESASTNQTSMYLCASSLRASGFNEQFFGPGTRLTVL.

In this sample, this clone turned up once. The J gene is TRBJ2-1, the V gene TRBV18; D might be TRBD2 (5 bases). Looked up from germline, CDR1 is KGHSH and CDR2 is LQKENI. CDR3 length: 15 residues. V was trimmed by 1 base and J by 5 bases, leaving 12 bases between them. The CDR3 here is CASSPQVRGNNEQFF. The DNA of the CDR3 is TGTGCCAGCTCACCACAAGTTCGGGGTAACAATGAGCAGTTCTTC.

The chain combines TRBV7-9 with TRBJ1-3; D unresolved. The CDR3 length is 13 residues. The ends were cut back, 6 bases at V and 4 bases at J, with 10 bases in the middle. Germline V CDR1 and CDR2: SEHNR, FQNEAQ (reference sequence). The CDR3 DNA reads TGTGCCAGCAGTGTTGGTAGCGGAAACACCATATATTTT. Protein product: CASSVGSGNTIYF.

The chain combines TRBV25-1 with TRBJ1-2; the D is unclear. V shed 4 bases and J shed 6 bases, with 12 bases lying between them. CDR3 length: 13 amino acids. Germline V CDR1 and CDR2: MGHDK, SYGVNS. The CDR3 loop reads CASSGPPRNGYTF. CDR3 DNA sequence: TGTGCCAGCAGTGGACCCCCGAGGAATGGCTACACCTTC.

This clone appeared a single time. The chain carries TRBV30 and TRBJ2-5; 7 nucleotides match TRBD1. From germline, CDR1 is GTSNPN and CDR2 SVGIG (reference sequence). The CDR3 covers 14 residues. V lost 3 bases and J lost 0; bases outside the gene matches: 4. CDR3 protein: CAWRDRSYQETQYF. The DNA of the CDR3 is TGTGCCTGGAGGGACAGGAGCTACCAAGAGACCCAGTACTTC.

The V gene is TRBV6-6, the J gene TRBJ1-4; 8 bases are shared with TRBD1. Trimming at V came to 6 bases and at J to 8 bases, leaving 8 bases not matched to a gene. The germline gives CDR1 MNHNY, CDR2 SVGAGI (reference sequence). This CDR3 is 14 amino acids long. CDR3 sequence reads: CASSPRTGYEKLFF. CDR3 DNA: TGTGCCAGCAGCCCCCGGACAGGGTACGAAAAACTGTTTTTT.